The clone carrying this T cell receptor (beta chain) was observed a few times. This sample includes further DNA sequences coding for the same CDR3. Germline V gene sequence: CDR1 SGHNT, CDR2 YYREEE (reference sequence). After removal of 0 bases from V and 2 bases from J, the junction contained 5 bases not matched to a gene. The CDR3 extends over 16 amino acids. Time point specified: peripheral blood 6 weeks after treatment start. The repertoire was sequenced with immunoSEQ multiplex PCR; TCRdb's copy has only in-frame clones and lacks some. The sample has around 93,000 clones, less than 85% seen once; the top ten hold roughly 8%. The data stem from a study of PD-L1 blockade in urothelial cancer. Turning to the study itself: In about 2014 therapy began: atezolizumab 1,200 mg intravenously every 3 weeks. Male sex and bladder-origin urothelial cancer were recorded for about 90% of the roughly 29 patients. As for prior chemotherapy regimens, patients had received 0 to 3.

The sequence came from a man between 65 and 79 years old with urothelial cancer. The sequencing here drew on PBMCs, taken around atezolizumab (anti-PD-L1) treatment. The gene calls are TRBV5-4 and TRBJ2-5; 9 bases line up with TRBD2. CDR3 sequence reads: CASSLVGGGDQETQYF. CDR3 DNA: TGTGCCAGCAGCTTGGTGGGCGGGGGGGATCAAGAGACCCAGTACTTC.